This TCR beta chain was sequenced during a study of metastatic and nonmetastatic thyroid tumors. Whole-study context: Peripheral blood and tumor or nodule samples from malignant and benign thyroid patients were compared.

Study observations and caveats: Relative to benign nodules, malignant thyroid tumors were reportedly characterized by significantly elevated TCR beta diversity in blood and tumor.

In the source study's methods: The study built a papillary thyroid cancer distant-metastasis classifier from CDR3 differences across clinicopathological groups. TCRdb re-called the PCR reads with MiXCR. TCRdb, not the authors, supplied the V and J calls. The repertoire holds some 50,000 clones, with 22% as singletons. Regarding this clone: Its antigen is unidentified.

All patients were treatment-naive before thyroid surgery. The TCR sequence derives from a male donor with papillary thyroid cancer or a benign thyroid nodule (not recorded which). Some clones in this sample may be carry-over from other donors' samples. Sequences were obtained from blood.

CDR3 protein: CASSYSQGGGSSSLHF. CDR3 in DNA: TGTGCCAGCAGTTACTCCCAGGGTGGGGGAAGCTCATCCCTCCACTTT. This sequence joins TRBV6-2 or TRBV6-3 and TRBJ1-6, with D maybe TRBD1 (5 bases). The CDR3 has 16 amino acids. The ends were cut back, 0 bases at V and 14 bases at J, with 20 bases in the middle. The germline V gene has CDR1 MNHEY and CDR2 SVGEGT.